This T cell receptor beta chain was recorded in a study of long-term antiretroviral therapy in people with HIV. Version v3.0 of the immunoSEQ assay was performed at survey level. Here immunoSEQ multiplex PCR was the method, and the copy in TCRdb shows in-frame clones only, minus some. The sample has 30,000 or so clones; over 90% are singletons. Going into DNA extraction, samples held about 1-10 million cryopreserved PBMC. J lost 5 bases, V lost 5 bases, and 3 bases had no gene match. The CDR3 has 13 amino acids. Germline V gene sequence: CDR1 SEHNR, CDR2 FQNEAQ (reference sequence). The source was unsorted PBMCs, collected roughly 6.5 years after starting antiretroviral therapy. V gene TRBV7-9 combines with J gene TRBJ1-1; 9 bases are shared with TRBD1. This clonotype was sampled from a woman in her thirties or forties with HIV. The CDR3 protein is CASSRDRETEAFF. The CDR3, as DNA: TGTGCCAGCAGCCGGGACAGGGAAACTGAAGCTTTCTTT.